Listed below are T cell receptor beta chains from one sample, sequenced in a study of shared T cell receptors in the human thymus. Libraries were prepared by immunoSEQ multiplex PCR; TCRdb keeps only in-frame clonotypes and omits some of them. The table records about 380,000 clones, approximately 95% of them present only once. Sequenced input: thymocytes. These TCRs come from a human donor. CDR3s include the opening cysteine and the closing phenylalanine or tryptophan. The order of the fields is J gene, clone size, V gene, D gene, CDR3 protein, CDR3 DNA. The D gene is left open where the match is weak. Only some rows state a clone size, as once, few, many or a class for expanded clones.

TRBJ2-2	-	TRBV27	-	CASSAIRTSGTGELFF	TGTGCCAGCAGTGCCATTCGGACGTCTGGCACCGGGGAGCTGTTTTTT
TRBJ2-1	-	TRBV27	TRBD2	CAGPASGLDEQFF	TGTGCTGGGCCTGCTAGCGGACTGGATGAGCAGTTCTTC
TRBJ2-1	-	TRBV7-9	-	CASSPGGETASYNEQFF	TGTGCCAGCAGTCCCGGCGGGGAAACTGCGTCCTACAATGAGCAGTTCTTC
TRBJ1-4	-	TRBV7-9	-	CASSIGGAGAANEKLFF	TGTGCCAGCAGTATAGGAGGGGCGGGGGCAGCTAATGAAAAACTGTTTTTT
TRBJ2-5	-	TRBV11-3	-	CASSLGRERTQYF	TGTGCCAGCAGCTTAGGCAGGGAAAGGACCCAGTACTTC
TRBJ1-4	-	TRBV5-6	-	CASSLDRHNEKLFF	TGTGCCAGCAGCTTGGACAGACACAATGAAAAACTGTTTTTT
TRBJ1-1	few	TRBV18	-	CASSRGASEAFF	TGTGCCAGCTCACGGGGGGCGTCTGAAGCTTTCTTT
TRBJ1-4	-	TRBV10-3	TRBD1	CAISGTGSQEKLFF	TGTGCCATCAGCGGGACAGGGAGTCAAGAAAAACTGTTTTTT
TRBJ2-7	-	TRBV5-4	TRBD2	CASSFTTSGREIYEQYF	TGTGCCAGCAGCTTTACGACTAGCGGGAGGGAAATCTACGAGCAGTACTTC
TRBJ2-7	once	TRBV6-1	-	CASSLPTYNLCEQYF	TGTGCCAGCAGCCTCCCGACCTATAATCTTTGCGAGCAGTACTTC
TRBJ1-1	-	TRBV7-4	TRBD1	CASSQDRGGTEAFF	TGTGCCAGCAGCCAAGACAGGGGCGGGACTGAAGCTTTCTTT
TRBJ1-2	once	TRBV6-1	-	CASPTESNYGYTF	TGTGCCAGTCCGACAGAGTCTAACTATGGCTACACCTTC
TRBJ1-2	-	TRBV28	-	CASSRSQGTNYGYTF	TGTGCCAGCAGTCGTTCACAGGGCACCAACTATGGCTACACCTTC
TRBJ2-5	once	TRBV13	-	CASSSAEWVETQYF	TGTGCCAGCAGTTCTGCGGAGTGGGTAGAGACCCAGTACTTC
TRBJ2-7	-	TRBV11-2	-	CASSPLGYEQYF	TGTGCCAGCAGCCCACTGGGCTACGAGCAGTACTTC
TRBJ2-3	-	TRBV6-5	-	CASSYFLGTDTQYF	TGTGCCAGCAGTTACTTTCTGGGCACAGATACGCAGTATTTT
TRBJ2-7	-	TRBV5-5	-	CASSGRVRASSEQYF	TGTGCCAGCAGCGGCAGAGTAAGGGCAAGTAGCGAGCAGTACTTC
TRBJ2-7	-	TRBV7-8	TRBD2	CASSHNPGLAAYEQYF	TGTGCCAGCAGCCACAACCCGGGACTAGCAGCCTACGAGCAGTACTTC
TRBJ2-7	-	TRBV27	-	CASSPGQGYEQYF	TGTGCCAGCAGTCCAGGCCAGGGGTACGAGCAGTACTTC
TRBJ2-1	-	TRBV2	TRBD2	CASILLAGGSSYNEQFF	TGTGCCAGCATACTGCTAGCGGGAGGATCTTCCTACAATGAGCAGTTCTTC
TRBJ2-3	-	TRBV28	-	CASRNWKPPRDRPVQTDTQYF	TGTGCCAGCAGGAACTGGAAGCCACCGAGAGATCGCCCGGTTCAGACAGATACGCAGTATTTT
TRBJ1-2	few	TRBV2	-	CASSQQESGDGYTF	TGTGCCAGCAGTCAGCAGGAATCGGGGGATGGCTACACCTTC
TRBJ2-1	-	TRBV6-5	TRBD1	CASSYHINDRVYEQFF	TGTGCCAGCAGTTACCACATCAATGACAGGGTCTATGAGCAGTTCTTC
TRBJ2-7	once	TRBV27	-	CASSSGRFSYEQYF	TGTGCCAGCAGTTCGGGACGGTTCTCCTACGAGCAGTACTTC
TRBJ1-1	-	TRBV7-6	TRBD1	CASSHRQGPMNTEAFF	TGTGCCAGCAGCCATAGACAGGGACCCATGAACACTGAAGCTTTCTTT
TRBJ2-7	-	TRBV5-4	-	CASSLGSTGFYEQYF	TGTGCCAGCAGCTTGGGATCCACAGGGTTTTACGAGCAGTACTTC
TRBJ2-7	-	TRBV27	TRBD2	CASSKIAGDKYEQYF	TGTGCCAGCAGTAAGATAGCGGGAGACAAGTACGAGCAGTACTTC
TRBJ2-7	few	TRBV28	-	CASSLREQYF	TGTGCCAGCAGTTTACGCGAGCAGTACTTC
TRBJ1-4	-	TRBV30	-	CAWSVVEKLFF	TGTGCCTGGAGTGTGGTTGAAAAACTGTTTTTT
TRBJ1-4	-	TRBV6-1	TRBD1	CASSGDRDPTNEKLFF	TGTGCCAGCAGTGGCGACAGGGACCCAACTAATGAAAAACTGTTTTTT
TRBJ2-4	-	TRBV27	-	CASRDTVLAKNIQYF	TGTGCCAGCCGGGACACCGTTTTAGCCAAAAACATTCAGTACTTC
TRBJ2-7	once	TRBV30	-	CAWTNSYEQYF	TGTGCCTGGACGAACTCCTACGAGCAGTACTTC
TRBJ2-7	-	TRBV18	-	CASSPGGFPYEQYF	TGTGCCAGCTCACCCGGGGGCTTCCCCTACGAGCAGTACTTC
TRBJ1-4	-	TRBV5-4	-	CASSLGQVSKELFF	TGTGCCAGCAGCTTGGGACAGGTGTCTAAGGAACTGTTTTTT
TRBJ1-4	-	TRBV4-1	-	CASSRGGATNEKLFF	TGCGCCAGCAGCCGGGGCGGGGCAACTAATGAAAAACTGTTTTTT
TRBJ1-6	-	TRBV30	-	CAWSPDSSYNSPLHF	TGTGCCTGGAGTCCGGACAGTTCCTATAATTCACCCCTCCACTTT
TRBJ2-3	-	TRBV1	-	CTSSQVQGRSDTQYF	TGCACCAGCAGCCAAGTCCAGGGGAGGTCAGATACGCAGTATTTT
TRBJ2-7	-	TRBV29-1	-	CSVPRRGGAYEQYF	TGCAGCGTTCCACGAAGAGGTGGTGCCTACGAGCAGTACTTC
TRBJ2-4	-	TRBV28	-	CASRETGPKNIQYF	TGTGCCAGCAGAGAAACAGGGCCCAAAAACATTCAGTACTTC
TRBJ2-1	-	TRBV28	-	CASSLRGAGRDEQFF	TGTGCCAGCAGTTTAAGGGGGGCAGGGAGAGATGAGCAGTTCTTC
TRBJ2-1	-	TRBV5-1	TRBD1	CASSQLDRGQVEQFF	TGCGCCAGCAGCCAACTTGACAGGGGGCAGGTTGAGCAGTTCTTC
TRBJ2-2	-	TRBV5-1	TRBD2	CASSLAAGTSTSGKDGELFF	TGCGCCAGCAGCTTGGCGGCAGGAACCTCTACTAGCGGGAAGGACGGGGAGCTGTTTTTT